A selection of T cell receptor beta chains follows, all from one sample in a study of T cell responses to AZD1222 COVID-19 vaccine. The repertoire was sequenced with immunoSEQ multiplex PCR; TCRdb's copy has only in-frame clones and lacks some. The data hold roughly 140,000 clones, with about 91% observed a single time. This sample comprised peripheral blood, obtained on day 0 of AZD1222 vaccination. The receptors shown here come from an adult in good health. Both conserved end residues are part of each CDR3. Fields, in order: V gene, clone size, J gene, D gene, CDR3 protein, CDR3 DNA. D genes are given only for firm matches. The size entry is marked missing in some rows and otherwise reads once, few, many or a size class.

TRBV5-6	-	TRBJ1-1	-	CASSSPNRERAFF	TGTGCCAGCAGCTCCCCCAACAGGGAAAGGGCTTTCTTT
TRBV28	once	TRBJ2-7	-	CASTSPVLYEQYF	TGTGCCAGCACCAGTCCCGTTCTTTACGAGCAGTACTTC
TRBV6-5	once	TRBJ1-2	-	CASSLDINYGYTF	TGTGCCAGCAGTCTCGACATAAACTATGGCTACACCTTC
TRBV2	-	TRBJ2-2	TRBD1	CASREQGQGTGELFF	TGTGCCAGCAGAGAACAGGGGCAGGGTACCGGGGAGCTGTTTTTT
TRBV6-6	-	TRBJ2-1	-	CASSSPPGVNEQFF	TGTGCCAGCAGCTCCCCTCCGGGGGTCAATGAGCAGTTCTTC
TRBV21-1	-	TRBJ1-2	-	CASSKGRGARGYTF	TGTGCCAGCAGCAAAGGGCGGGGGGCTCGTGGCTACACCTTC
TRBV11-2	-	TRBJ2-7	-	CASSPNRVDYEQYF	TGTGCCAGCAGCCCCAACAGGGTGGATTACGAGCAGTACTTC
TRBV11-3	-	TRBJ2-7	-	CASSFRGLPEQYF	TGTGCCAGCAGCTTCCGAGGGCTGCCCGAGCAGTACTTC
TRBV19	few	TRBJ1-1	-	CASSMGQGWNTEAFF	TGTGCCAGTAGTATGGGCCAAGGGTGGAACACTGAAGCTTTCTTT
TRBV28	-	TRBJ1-5	-	CASSIGQPQHF	TGTGCCAGCAGTATCGGCCAGCCCCAGCATTTT
TRBV9	-	TRBJ1-1	-	CASSVGGAYNTEAFF	TGTGCCAGCAGCGTAGGTGGGGCTTACAACACTGAAGCTTTCTTT
TRBV3-1/TRBV3-2	-	TRBJ1-2	-	CASSLQGAGYTF	TGTGCCAGCAGCCTACAGGGCGCGGGCTACACCTTC
TRBV9	-	TRBJ1-1	-	CASSSEGQGLRAFF	TGTGCCAGCAGCTCAGAAGGTCAGGGGCTAAGGGCTTTCTTT
TRBV5-5	-	TRBJ2-2	TRBD1	CASSFTTGQGTGELFF	TGTGCCAGCAGCTTCACGACGGGACAGGGCACCGGGGAGCTGTTTTTT
TRBV19	once	TRBJ1-4	TRBD1	CASSEVGTGIEKLFF	TGTGCCAGTAGCGAGGTGGGGACAGGAATTGAAAAACTGTTTTTT
TRBV7-2	-	TRBJ2-2	TRBD1	CASSLTAQGGAGELFF	TGTGCCAGCAGCTTAACGGCACAGGGGGGAGCCGGGGAGCTGTTTTTT
TRBV3-1/TRBV3-2	-	TRBJ1-2	TRBD1	CASSQEPGTGYYGYTF	TGTGCCAGCAGCCAAGAACCTGGGACAGGGTACTATGGCTACACCTTC
TRBV4-1	-	TRBJ2-2	-	CASSHKPIPIGGRGELFF	TGCGCCAGCAGCCACAAGCCGATTCCAATTGGAGGGAGGGGGGAGCTGTTTTTT
TRBV5-1	-	TRBJ1-1	-	CASSYGRGGAEAFF	TGCGCCAGCAGCTACGGAAGGGGAGGTGCTGAAGCTTTCTTT
TRBV9	few	TRBJ2-2	TRBD1	CASSTRTGVTGELFF	TGTGCCAGCAGCACTCGGACAGGGGTGACCGGGGAGCTGTTTTTT
TRBV18	once	TRBJ1-3	-	CASLPSPAGNTIYF	TGTGCCAGCTTGCCCTCTCCGGCTGGAAACACCATATATTTT
TRBV7-8	-	TRBJ2-2	TRBD2	CASSLSGRGSRTGELFF	TGTGCCAGCAGCCTAAGTGGGCGGGGGAGCCGAACCGGGGAGCTGTTTTTT
TRBV4-3	few	TRBJ2-1	-	CASSRVLLPGPPPDEQFF	TGCGCCAGCAGCCGAGTCCTCCTACCGGGGCCCCCGCCCGATGAGCAGTTCTTC
TRBV5-4	once	TRBJ1-2	-	CASSLSGYGYTF	TGTGCCAGCAGCTTGTCGGGTTATGGCTACACCTTC
TRBV11-3	once	TRBJ2-1	TRBD1	CASSDRGLEQFF	TGTGCCAGCAGCGACAGGGGGCTAGAGCAGTTCTTC
TRBV7-2	-	TRBJ2-2	-	CASSLGFNRGGDTGELFF	TGTGCCAGCAGCTTAGGTTTTAACAGGGGAGGGGACACCGGGGAGCTGTTTTTT
TRBV13	-	TRBJ1-2	-	CASSLVAGIGYGYTF	TGTGCCAGCAGCTTAGTGGCGGGGATCGGCTATGGCTACACCTTC
TRBV7-9	-	TRBJ1-1	-	CASSLGTENTEAFF	TGTGCCAGCAGCTTAGGGACAGAGAACACTGAAGCTTTCTTT
TRBV3-1/TRBV3-2	-	TRBJ1-1	-	CASSRGVNTEAFF	TGTGCCAGCAGCCGCGGAGTGAACACTGAAGCTTTCTTT
TRBV7-2	few	TRBJ1-1	-	CASSLAVGVRTEAFF	TGTGCCAGCAGCTTAGCAGTAGGGGTAAGGACTGAAGCTTTCTTT
TRBV6-2/TRBV6-3	-	TRBJ1-5	-	CASSRGGYSNQPQHF	TGTGCCAGCAGCCGAGGCGGCTATAGCAATCAGCCCCAGCATTTT
TRBV5-4	-	TRBJ1-3	TRBD1	CASSPGGPGNTIYF	TGTGCCAGCAGCCCAGGGGGACCTGGAAACACCATATATTTT
TRBV7-9	-	TRBJ1-5	TRBD1	CASGAGTGIQPQHF	TGTGCCAGCGGGGCCGGGACAGGGATTCAGCCCCAGCATTTT
TRBV7-2	few	TRBJ1-2	-	CASSSPRGLNYGYTF	TGTGCCAGCAGCTCACCTAGAGGGCTTAACTATGGCTACACCTTC
TRBV7-2	-	TRBJ1-3	TRBD1	CASRLDRRSSGNTIYF	TGTGCCAGCAGGCTGGACAGGCGGTCCTCAGGAAACACCATATATTTT
TRBV18	-	TRBJ1-5	TRBD1	CASSPQQGEGQPQHF	TGTGCCAGCTCACCTCAACAGGGGGAGGGTCAGCCCCAGCATTTT
TRBV19	-	TRBJ1-5	TRBD1	CASSSDRGQPQHF	TGTGCCAGTAGTTCGGACAGGGGTCAGCCCCAGCATTTT
TRBV19	-	TRBJ1-1	TRBD1	CASSISGQGASEAFF	TGTGCCAGTAGTATATCGGGACAGGGGGCTTCTGAAGCTTTCTTT
TRBV27	-	TRBJ1-1	-	CASSSRTGEGVF	TGTGCCAGCAGTTCGCGCACCGGGGAGGGGGTCTTT
TRBV5-1	-	TRBJ1-3	TRBD1	CASSGGDSSGNTIYF	TGCGCCAGCAGCGGGGGGGACAGCTCTGGAAACACCATATATTTT
TRBV5-1	few	TRBJ1-1	TRBD1	CASRADRGLENTEAFF	TGCGCCAGCAGGGCGGACAGGGGGCTTGAAAACACTGAAGCTTTCTTT